The 10 T cell receptor beta chains presented below share a single source sample, sequenced in a study of OX40 agonist ivuxolimab in advanced cancers. Using immunoSEQ multiplex PCR, the repertoire was profiled, and TCRdb retains in-frame clones only, with some absent. The table shows 62,000 or so clones, with about 89% occurring only once. This specimen consisted of CD4+ or CD8+ T cells sorted from blood, obtained in a trial of the OX40 agonist ivuxolimab. The origin of the receptors is an adult with an advanced solid tumor such as melanoma, head and neck, liver or kidney cancer.

CDR3 coding DNA: TGTGCCAGCAGCCGACTCCGGGACAGGGGGCGAACAGATACGCAGTATTTT. Translating gives CASSRLRDRGRTDTQYF. The genes are TRBV5-6 and TRBJ2-3; TRBD1 aligns across 12 bases. The CDR3 length is 17 residues. V was pared by 4 bases and J by 3 bases, with 9 bases of the junction left unmatched. The germline gives CDR1 SGHDT, CDR2 YYEEEE.

This chain uses TRBV28 with TRBJ2-7; 7 bases match TRBD1. Germline CDR1 is MDHEN and CDR2 is SYDVKM. V lost 6 bases, J lost 3 bases, and 8 bases stayed unmatched. The CDR3 loop spans 14 amino acids. Here the CDR3 DNA reads TGTGCCAGCAGGGGACAGATACTCGACTACGAGCAGTACTTC. Residues: CASRGQILDYEQYF.

This chain links TRBV9 with TRBJ2-4; 8 nucleotides agree with TRBD1. With 0 bases clipped from V and 10 bases from J, the junction kept 6 bases outside the gene matches. The CDR3 runs 14 residues. CDR1 SGDLS and CDR2 YYNGEE come from the germline V gene. The CDR3 nucleotides read TGTGCCAGCAGCGTAGCCGGACAGGGAACTATTCAGTACTTC. Translating gives CASSVAGQGTIQYF. The full variable domain, with the rest looked up from reference TRBV9 and TRBJ2-4, is DSGVTQTPKHLITATGQRVTLRCSPRSGDLSVYWYQQSLDQGLQFLIQYYNGEERAKGNILERFSAQQFPDLHSELNLSSLELGDSALYFCASSVAGQGTIQYFGAGTRLSVL.

The chain combines TRBV28 with TRBJ2-7, with unresolved D. CDR1 and CDR2 from the germline V gene are MDHEN and SYDVKM. V was pared by 7 bases and J by 7 bases, with 14 bases between. The CDR3 is 12 amino acids. In DNA, the CDR3 is TGTGCCAGCACCCATAGCAGGAAGGAGCAGTACTTC. Its translation is CASTHSRKEQYF.

The genes are TRBV18 and TRBJ1-1; D ambiguous. Per the germline V gene, CDR1 is KGHSH and CDR2 is LQKENI. This CDR3 spans 14 amino acids. The V end was cut by 3 bases, the J end by 4 bases, with 12 bases between. For the CDR3, the DNA is TGTGCCAGCTCACCGCTAGATGGTGCCACTGAAGCTTTCTTT. Its translation is CASSPLDGATEAFF.

This chain uses TRBV30 with TRBJ2-7; no clear D. Germline V gene lookup returns CDR1 GTSNPN and CDR2 SVGIG (reference sequence). V was pared by 2 bases and J by 0 bases, with 8 bases between. The CDR3 loop spans 13 amino acids. In DNA, the CDR3 is TGTGCCTGGAGTCAGGACGTCTCCTACGAGCAGTACTTC. Amino acids: CAWSQDVSYEQYF.

This chain joins TRBV2 and TRBJ1-2; D remains ambiguous. CDR1 is SNHLY and CDR2 is FYNNEI in the germline V gene. The CDR3 is made up of 14 amino acids. V was pared by 3 bases and J by 5 bases, with 13 bases between. CDR3 nucleotide sequence: TGTGCCAGCAGTGACGGGCGGCCTAGGTATGGCTACACCTTC. Translating gives CASSDGRPRYGYTF.

The chain employs TRBV4-1 and TRBJ2-2, with D tentatively TRBD1 (5 bases). CDR1 and CDR2 (germline): MGHRA, YSYEKL. Trimming left V 3 bases short and J 4 bases short, with 6 bases between. The CDR3 totals 13 residues. The CDR3 DNA sequence: TGCGCCAGCAGCCAGGGGCGCACCGGGGAGCTGTTTTTT. Its protein product is CASSQGRTGELFF.

This clone has a single count. This sequence joins TRBV10-3 and TRBJ1-4, with a possible D match to TRBD1 (5 bases). Germline CDR1 and CDR2: ENHRY and SYGVKD. Between the trimmed V and J ends, which lost 10 bases and 2 bases, there was a span of 11 bases. There are 13 residues in the CDR3. The CDR3 loop reads CATKGTTNEKLFF. In nucleotides, the CDR3 is TGTGCCACCAAGGGGACCACTAATGAAAAACTGTTTTTT.

The chain recombines TRBV28 with TRBJ2-1; weak D call: TRBD1 (6 bases). The CDR3 contains 16 residues. Germline V gene lookup returns CDR1 MDHEN and CDR2 SYDVKM. Trimming left V 5 bases short and J 6 bases short, with 20 bases between. CDR3 coding DNA: TGTGCCAGCAGTCCTCGTGGGGGACACTCGTTCAATGAGCAGTTCTTC. Its translation is CASSPRGGHSFNEQFF.